This T cell receptor beta chain is drawn from a study of blood T cell repertoires in COVID-19. Study in general: There were acute and convalescent COVID-19 samples, and they came from the United States, Italy and Spain. The cDNA or gDNA used as material had been derived from T cells, B-cell-depleted T cells, or PBMCs.

The CDR3 is made up of 16 amino acids. The germline gives CDR1 MNHNY, CDR2 SVGAGI (reference sequence). Unmatched junction bases numbered 7, after V lost 2 bases and J lost 2 bases. Methods used by the authors: Reference gene primers were amplified, and this amplification served to estimate nucleated cell counts. This table comes from immunoSEQ multiplex PCR, and its TCRdb copy is limited to in-frame clones, with some not included. V, J and clone size reflect that table, while D and trimming were determined from the DNA. This sample has 81,000 or so clones, with 85% found just once. Specimen: peripheral blood. The chain recombines TRBV6-6 with TRBJ1-1, with 8 bases matching TRBD1. This receptor was identified in a woman in her 70s with active or convalescent COVID-19. CDR3 protein: CASSYTDRGHNTEAFF. Written as DNA, the CDR3 is TGTGCCAGCAGTTACACAGACAGGGGCCATAACACTGAAGCTTTCTTT.